This TCR beta chain was recorded in a study of shared clonotypes between healthy human individuals. Regarding the study as a whole: The sharing of 5% to 5.5% of naive CD4 clonotypes was seen across a few donors. Sequencing depth was predicted to influence how clonotypes are shared among donors.

There are 17 residues in the CDR3. Deletions cut 6 bases from V and 4 bases from J, with 25 bases between. Germline V gene data show CDR1 as SGHAT and CDR2 as FQNNGV. Notes on this clone: Its antigen is currently unknown.

As defined, naive CD8 cells were CD45RO-negative and positively selected for CCR7, with terminally differentiated effector memory CD45RA+ cells excluded. Each sample came from a Caucasian adult donor living in Nashville, Tennessee. The data were produced by immunoSEQ multiplex PCR, yet TCRdb's version contains in-frame clones alone and is incomplete. This table has more than 550,000 clones, about 91% appearing once. The receptor was isolated from a man aged 25-45 years in good health. V and J are TRBV11-2 and TRBJ2-7; weak D call: TRBD2 (6 bases). Sequenced: naive CD8+ T cells sorted from blood. The CDR3, as DNA: TGTGCCAGCAGTCCCACCGACGGAGGGACGGATCCATACGAGCAGTACTTC. Its translation is CASSPTDGGTDPYEQYF.